This record concerns one TCR beta chain sequence. Its antigen is not identified. This sample was included in a study of siplizumab effects on memory and regulatory T cells. With 1 base clipped from V and 1 base from J, the junction kept 6 bases outside the gene matches. The CDR3 covers 19 residues. The V gene's germline CDR1 is LGHNA and CDR2 YNFKEQ. Measured with immunoSEQ multiplex PCR; TCRdb has only the in-frame clones, and not every one. The top ten hold about 5% of the sample, which has over 65,000 clones, 90% to 95% seen once. Study outcomes and limitations: In controls, 25% to 30% of mappable alloreactive CD4+ clones were Treg-derived on average, versus about 69% with siplizumab. With siplizumab, cumulative frequency of CD4+ memory-derived alloreactive sequences dropped significantly. Confirmation that proliferating Tregs from siplizumab cultures had suppressive function was not obtained.

The sequenced sample was CD8+ T cells sorted from blood. The V and J genes are TRBV4-2 and TRBJ2-1, with TRBD2 matching over 14 bases. The source of this sequence is a human donor in good health. The CDR3 loop is CASSQGLAGGPESYNEQFF. The CDR3 nucleotides are TGTGCCAGCAGCCAAGGACTAGCGGGGGGGCCGGAGTCCTACAATGAGCAGTTCTTC.